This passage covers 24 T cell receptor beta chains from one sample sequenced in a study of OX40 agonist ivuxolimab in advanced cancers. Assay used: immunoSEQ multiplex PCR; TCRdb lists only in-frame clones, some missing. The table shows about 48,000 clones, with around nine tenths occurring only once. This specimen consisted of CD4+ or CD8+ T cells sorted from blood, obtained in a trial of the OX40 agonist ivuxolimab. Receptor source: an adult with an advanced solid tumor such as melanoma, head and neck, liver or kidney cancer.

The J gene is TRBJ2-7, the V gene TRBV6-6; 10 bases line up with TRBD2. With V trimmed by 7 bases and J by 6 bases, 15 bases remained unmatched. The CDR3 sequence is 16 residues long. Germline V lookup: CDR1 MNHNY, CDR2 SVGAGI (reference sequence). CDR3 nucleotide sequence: TGTGCCAGCACTAAGCCGTCTAGCGGGAGATGGGGCGAGCAGTACTTC. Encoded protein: CASTKPSSGRWGEQYF.

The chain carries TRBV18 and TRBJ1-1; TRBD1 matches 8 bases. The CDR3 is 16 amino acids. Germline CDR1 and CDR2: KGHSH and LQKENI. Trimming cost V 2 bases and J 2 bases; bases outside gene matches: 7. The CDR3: CASSPFGQGANTEAFF. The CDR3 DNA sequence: TGTGCCAGCTCACCATTTGGGCAGGGGGCTAACACTGAAGCTTTCTTT.

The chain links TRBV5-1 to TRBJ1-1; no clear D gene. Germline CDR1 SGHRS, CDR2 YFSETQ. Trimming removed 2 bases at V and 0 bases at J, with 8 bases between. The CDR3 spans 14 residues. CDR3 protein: CASSFERLNTEAFF. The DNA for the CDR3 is TGCGCCAGCAGCTTTGAACGGTTGAACACTGAAGCTTTCTTT.

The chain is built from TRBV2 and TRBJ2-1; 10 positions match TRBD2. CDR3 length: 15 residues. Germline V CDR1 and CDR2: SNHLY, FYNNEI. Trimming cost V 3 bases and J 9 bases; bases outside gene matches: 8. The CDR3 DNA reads TGTGCCAGCAGTGAGTCTAGCGGGAGCTTAGGTGAGCAGTTCTTC. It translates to CASSESSGSLGEQFF.

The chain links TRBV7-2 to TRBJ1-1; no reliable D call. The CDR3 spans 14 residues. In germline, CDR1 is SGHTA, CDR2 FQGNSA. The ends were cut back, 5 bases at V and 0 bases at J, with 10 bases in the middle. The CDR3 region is CASSGFLMNTEAFF. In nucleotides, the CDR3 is TGTGCCAGCAGCGGCTTCCTCATGAACACTGAAGCTTTCTTT.

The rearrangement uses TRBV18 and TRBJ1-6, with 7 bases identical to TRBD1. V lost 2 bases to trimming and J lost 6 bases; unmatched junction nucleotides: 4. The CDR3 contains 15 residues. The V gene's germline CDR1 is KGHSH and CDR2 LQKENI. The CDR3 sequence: CASSPDRVPNSPLHF. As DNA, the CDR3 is TGTGCCAGCTCACCAGACAGGGTACCTAATTCACCCCTCCACTTT.

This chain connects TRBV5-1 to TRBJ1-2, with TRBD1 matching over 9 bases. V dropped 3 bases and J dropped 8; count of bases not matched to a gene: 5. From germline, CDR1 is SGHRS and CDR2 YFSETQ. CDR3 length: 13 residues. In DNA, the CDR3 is TGCGCCAGCAGCTGGGACAGGGTTAAAGGCTACACCTTC. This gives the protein CASSWDRVKGYTF.

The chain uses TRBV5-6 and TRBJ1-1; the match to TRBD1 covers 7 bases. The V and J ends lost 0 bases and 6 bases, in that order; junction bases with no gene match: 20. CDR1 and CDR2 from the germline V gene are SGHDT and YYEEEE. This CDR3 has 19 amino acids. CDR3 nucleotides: TGTGCCAGCAGCTTGGGGTTGAGGGGGCGCAAAGGAGTGGCCGCTGAAGCTTTCTTT. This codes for CASSLGLRGRKGVAAEAFF.

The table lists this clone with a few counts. The CDR3 reads CASSIVTSIDGELFF. The DNA of the CDR3 is TGTGCCAGTAGTATAGTTACCTCAATAGACGGGGAGCTGTTTTTT. The chain uses TRBV19 and TRBJ2-2; D ambiguous. The CDR3 contains 15 residues. Germline V gives CDR1 LNHDA, CDR2 SQIVND (reference sequence). V lost 1 base to trimming and J lost 7 bases, with 13 bases between them.

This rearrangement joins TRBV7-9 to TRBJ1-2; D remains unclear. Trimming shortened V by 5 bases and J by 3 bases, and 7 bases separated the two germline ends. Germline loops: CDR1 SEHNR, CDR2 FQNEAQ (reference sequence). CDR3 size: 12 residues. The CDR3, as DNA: TGTGCCAGCAGCCCGACCGACTATGGCTACACCTTC. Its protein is CASSPTDYGYTF.

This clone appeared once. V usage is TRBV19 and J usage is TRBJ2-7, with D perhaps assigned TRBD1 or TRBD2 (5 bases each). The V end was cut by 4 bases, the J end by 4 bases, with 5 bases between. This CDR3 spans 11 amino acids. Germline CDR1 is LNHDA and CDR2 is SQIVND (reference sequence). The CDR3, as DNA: TGTGCCAGTAGTAGGGGGTACGAGCAGTACTTC. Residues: CASSRGYEQYF.

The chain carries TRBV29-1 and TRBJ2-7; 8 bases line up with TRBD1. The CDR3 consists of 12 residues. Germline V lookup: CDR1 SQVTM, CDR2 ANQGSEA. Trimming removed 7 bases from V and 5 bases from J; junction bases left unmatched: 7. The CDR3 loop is CSAGTGWNEQYF. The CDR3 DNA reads TGCAGCGCAGGGACAGGATGGAACGAGCAGTACTTC.

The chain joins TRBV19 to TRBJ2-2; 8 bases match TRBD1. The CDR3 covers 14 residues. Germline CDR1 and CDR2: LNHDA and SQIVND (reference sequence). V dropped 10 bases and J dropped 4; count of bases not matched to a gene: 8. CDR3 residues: CANLGQGGTGELFF. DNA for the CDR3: TGTGCCAACCTTGGACAGGGAGGCACCGGGGAGCTGTTTTTT.

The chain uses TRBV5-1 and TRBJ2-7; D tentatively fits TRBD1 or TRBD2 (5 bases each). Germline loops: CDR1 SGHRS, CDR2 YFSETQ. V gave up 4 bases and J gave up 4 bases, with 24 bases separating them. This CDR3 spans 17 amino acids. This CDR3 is CASSLGTERRQQYEQYF. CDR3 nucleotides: TGCGCCAGCAGCCTTGGGACCGAACGTCGTCAACAGTACGAGCAGTACTTC. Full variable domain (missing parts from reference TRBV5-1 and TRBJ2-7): KAGVTQTPRYLIKTRGQQVTLSCSPISGHRSVSWYQQTPGQGLQFLFEYFSETQRNKGNFPGRFSGRQFSNSRSEMNVSTLELGDSALYLCASSLGTERRQQYEQYFGPGTRLTVT.

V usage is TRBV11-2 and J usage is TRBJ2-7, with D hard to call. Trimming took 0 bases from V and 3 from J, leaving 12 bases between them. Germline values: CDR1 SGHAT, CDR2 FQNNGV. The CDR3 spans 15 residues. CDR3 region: CASSLDTGLIYEQYF. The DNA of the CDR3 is TGTGCCAGCAGCTTAGATACTGGGCTGATCTACGAGCAGTACTTC.

CDR3 protein: CASLGLAGASLGEQYF. The CDR3 DNA sequence: TGTGCCAGCCTTGGACTAGCGGGAGCTTCACTGGGCGAGCAGTACTTC. V is TRBV6-6 and J is TRBJ2-7; 13 bases align to TRBD2. Germline assignment: CDR1 MNHNY and CDR2 SVGAGI (reference sequence). The CDR3 length is 16 residues. The trim removed 8 bases at V and 6 bases at J, leaving 13 bases unmatched.

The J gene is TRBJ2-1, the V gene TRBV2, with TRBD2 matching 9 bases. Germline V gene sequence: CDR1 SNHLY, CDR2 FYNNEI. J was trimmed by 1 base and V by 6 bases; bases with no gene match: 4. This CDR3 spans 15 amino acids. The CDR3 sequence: CASRLLAGSYNEQFF. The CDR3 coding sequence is TGTGCCAGCAGACTACTAGCGGGTTCCTACAATGAGCAGTTCTTC.

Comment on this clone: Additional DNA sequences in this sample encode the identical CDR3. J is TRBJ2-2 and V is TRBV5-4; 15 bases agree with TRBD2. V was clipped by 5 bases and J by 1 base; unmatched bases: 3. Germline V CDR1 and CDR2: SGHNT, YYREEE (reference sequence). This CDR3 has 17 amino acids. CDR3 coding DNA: TGTGCCAGCAGACCGGGACTAGCGGGAGGGAACACCGGGGAGCTGTTTTTT. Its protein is CASRPGLAGGNTGELFF.

CDR3 residues: CASNYQETQYF. Written as DNA, the CDR3 is TGTGCCAGCAACTACCAAGAGACCCAGTACTTC. The chain couples TRBV2 to TRBJ2-5; D gene uncertain. The CDR3 covers 11 residues. V gave up 7 bases and J gave up 0 bases, with 3 bases separating them. Germline V gene data show CDR1 as SNHLY and CDR2 as FYNNEI.

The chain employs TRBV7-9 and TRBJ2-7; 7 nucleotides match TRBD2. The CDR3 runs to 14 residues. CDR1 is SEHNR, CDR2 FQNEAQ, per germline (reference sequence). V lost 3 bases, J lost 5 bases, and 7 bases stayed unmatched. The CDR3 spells CASSLAGVGNEQYF. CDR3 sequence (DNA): TGTGCCAGCAGCTTGGCGGGAGTCGGCAACGAGCAGTACTTC.

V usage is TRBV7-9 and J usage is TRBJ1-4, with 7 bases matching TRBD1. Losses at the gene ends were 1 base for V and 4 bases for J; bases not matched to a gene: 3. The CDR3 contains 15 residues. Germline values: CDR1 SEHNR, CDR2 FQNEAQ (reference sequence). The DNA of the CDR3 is TGTGCCAGCAGCTTAGGGGGACAGTTTAATGAAAAACTGTTTTTT. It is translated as CASSLGGQFNEKLFF.

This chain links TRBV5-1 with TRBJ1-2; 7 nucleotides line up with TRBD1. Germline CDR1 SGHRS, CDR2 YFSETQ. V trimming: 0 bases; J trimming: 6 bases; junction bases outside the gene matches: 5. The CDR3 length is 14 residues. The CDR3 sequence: CASSLETGRDGYTF. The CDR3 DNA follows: TGCGCCAGCAGCTTGGAGACAGGGCGAGATGGCTACACCTTC.

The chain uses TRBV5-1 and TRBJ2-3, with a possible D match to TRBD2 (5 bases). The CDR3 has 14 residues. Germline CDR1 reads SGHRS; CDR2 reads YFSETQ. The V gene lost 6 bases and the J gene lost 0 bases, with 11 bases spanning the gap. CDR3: CASTRDPSTDTQYF. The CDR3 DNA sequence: TGCGCCAGCACCCGGGATCCTAGCACAGATACGCAGTATTTT.

For the CDR3, the DNA is TGTGCCAGCAGTTACTCAACAGGGGGTAACTATGGCTACACCTTC. It encodes CASSYSTGGNYGYTF. The chain recombines TRBV6-5 with TRBJ1-2; 8 bases are shared with TRBD1. This CDR3 region has 15 residues. The germline gives CDR1 MNHEY, CDR2 SVGAGI. The junction had 1 base not matched to a gene; V was cut back by 0 bases and J by 1 base.